This paragraph covers one T cell receptor (beta chain) sequence. The data were taken from a study of blood T cell repertoires in COVID-19. Study-level information: Material from acute and convalescent COVID-19 was sourced from the United States, Italy and Spain. In each case, the material was cDNA or gDNA derived from T cells, B-cell-depleted T cells, or PBMCs.

The CDR3 is 15 amino acids. The junction had 11 bases not matched to a gene; V was cut back by 9 bases and J by 6 bases. The germline V gene encodes CDR1 SGHAT and CDR2 FQNNGV. In the original workflow: From reference gene primer amplification, estimates of nucleated cell counts were derived. Profiled with immunoSEQ multiplex PCR; TCRdb holds only in-frame clones, not every one. D and trimming were read from the DNA, whereas the V and J calls and clone size are those reported in that table. The sample lists some 150,000 clones; around nine tenths were seen once. The sequence was obtained from a man between 60 and 70 years old with active or convalescent COVID-19. The sequencing sample was made of peripheral blood. The rearrangement joins TRBV11-2 to TRBJ2-1, with 10 bases that match TRBD2. This CDR3 is CASETGTSVSNEQFF. CDR3 nucleotides: TGTGCCAGTGAGACGGGGACTAGCGTCTCCAATGAGCAGTTCTTC.